One sample yielded the 3 T cell receptor beta chains listed below, sequenced in a study of Graves' ophthalmopathy and Graves' hyperthyroidism. RNA transcripts served as template for amplifying TCR beta CDR3 sequences. Second-round multiplex PCR came after a first-round RT-PCR that employed HTBI primers. A single record per CDR3 protein comes from TCRdb applying MiXCR to the multiplex PCR reads. The sample lists about 740,000 distinct CDR3 sequences, roughly 41% seen once, with 44% in the top ten. The sequencing input was peripheral blood. Every receptor here comes from an adult man with Graves' ophthalmopathy.

This clonotype was counted many times. The V call is TRBV10-3, the J call TRBJ1-4, with 9 nucleotides matching TRBD1. The V gene end was trimmed by 11 bases and the J gene end by 7 bases; junction bases not matched to a gene: 8. CDR1 ENHRY and CDR2 SYGVKD come from the germline V gene. This CDR3 has 13 residues. CDR3 in amino acids: CAAAGTGFEKLFF. Here the CDR3 DNA reads TGTGCCGCTGCCGGGACAGGGTTTGAAAAACTGTTTTTT.

This clonotype was observed a few times. The chain links TRBV25-1 to TRBJ2-2; either TRBD1 or TRBD2 may supply D (5 bases each). CDR3 length: 14 residues. CDR1 and CDR2 (germline): MGHDK, SYGVNS. Between the trimmed V and J ends, which lost 7 bases and 3 bases, there was a span of 12 bases. The CDR3 spells CASNTGTYTGELFF. CDR3 in DNA: TGTGCCAGCAACACCGGGACCTACACCGGGGAGCTGTTTTTT.

This clonotype was counted a single time. A read error may be the cause here, since a much bigger clone is one base away. The V gene is TRBV10-3, the J gene TRBJ1-5; 9 bases are shared with TRBD1. Germline V gene data show CDR1 as ENHRY and CDR2 as SYGVKD. CDR3 length: 16 residues. With V trimmed by 1 base and J by 5 bases, 6 bases remained unmatched. The CDR3 loop is CAISEFTGGADQPQHF. The CDR3 bases are TGTGCCATCAGTGAGTTTACAGGGGGCGCCGATCAGCCCCAGCATTTT.